This T cell receptor (beta chain) was documented in a study of regulatory T cells in long-lasting Graves disease. Findings and limits, study-wide: With persistent disease, TRBV28, TRBJ1-2 and TRBJ2-5 were the favored segments.

Building of the TCR beta libraries involved iRepertoire HTBI primers and Arm-PCR of CDR3 regions. One entry per CDR3 protein, called by TCRdb with MiXCR from the multiplex PCR reads. The sample yields 540,000 or so distinct CDR3 sequences, roughly 13% seen once. There are a few counts of this clonotype. Its antigen is unidentified. The time point: newly diagnosed GD, antithyroid drugs for less than 3 months. PBMC-extracted RNA yielded the TCR library. Between the trimmed V and J ends, which lost 2 bases and 0 bases, there was a span of 17 bases. CDR1 and CDR2 (germline): SNHLY, FYNNEI. The CDR3 sequence is 18 residues long. The same data also contributed to another study, on T cells in Graves' hyperthyroidism and ophthalmopathy. That source reports: Clinical symptoms, serum thyroxine and TRAb, thyroid ultrasound and orbital computed tomography were used for the diagnoses. Researchers report that a 13 V-J model separated ophthalmopathy from stable hyperthyroidism.

This sample comprised peripheral blood mononuclear cells (PBMCs), obtained at new diagnosis, from a patient treated with antithyroid drugs. The chain couples TRBV2 to TRBJ2-1, with D possibly being TRBD2 (6 bases). The origin of this receptor is a man aged 25-40 years with Graves disease. The CDR3 DNA is TGTGCCAGCAGTGAATATTTGACGCTAGCGTACTCCTACAATGAGCAGTTCTTC. This gives the protein CASSEYLTLAYSYNEQFF.